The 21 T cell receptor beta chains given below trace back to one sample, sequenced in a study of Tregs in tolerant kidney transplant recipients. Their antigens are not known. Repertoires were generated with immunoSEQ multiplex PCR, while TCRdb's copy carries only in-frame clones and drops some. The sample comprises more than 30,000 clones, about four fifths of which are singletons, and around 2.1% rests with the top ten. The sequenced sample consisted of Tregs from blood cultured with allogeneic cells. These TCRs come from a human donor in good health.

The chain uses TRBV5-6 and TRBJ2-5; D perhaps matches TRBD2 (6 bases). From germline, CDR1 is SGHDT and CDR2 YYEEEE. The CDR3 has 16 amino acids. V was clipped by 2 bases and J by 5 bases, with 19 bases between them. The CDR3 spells CASSFTRLGGEETQYF. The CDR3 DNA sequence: TGTGCCAGCAGCTTCACCCGACTAGGCGGGGAGGAGACCCAGTACTTC.

CDR3 bases: TGTGCCAGCTCACCCGGGACAGGGGGCTACGAGCAGTACTTC. Translation gives CASSPGTGGYEQYF. The V and J genes are TRBV18 and TRBJ2-7; 11 bases line up with TRBD1. This CDR3 has 14 residues. The trim removed 3 bases at V and 3 bases at J, leaving 1 base unmatched. CDR1 KGHSH and CDR2 LQKENI come from the germline V gene.

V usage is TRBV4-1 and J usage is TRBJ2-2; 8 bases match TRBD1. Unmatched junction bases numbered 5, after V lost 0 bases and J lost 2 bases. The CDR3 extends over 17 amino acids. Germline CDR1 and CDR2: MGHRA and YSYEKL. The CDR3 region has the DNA TGCGCCAGCAGCCAAGAAGGCAGGGGGCAAAACACCGGGGAGCTGTTTTTT. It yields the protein CASSQEGRGQNTGELFF.

The CDR3 region has the DNA TGTGCCAGCTCACCTGCGACTCTAAACGAGCAGTACTTC. Protein: CASSPATLNEQYF. The genes are TRBV18 and TRBJ2-7; D remains unclear. The V gene lost 3 bases and the J gene lost 5 bases, with 11 bases spanning the gap. Germline lookup yields CDR1 KGHSH and CDR2 LQKENI. The CDR3 is 13 residues long.

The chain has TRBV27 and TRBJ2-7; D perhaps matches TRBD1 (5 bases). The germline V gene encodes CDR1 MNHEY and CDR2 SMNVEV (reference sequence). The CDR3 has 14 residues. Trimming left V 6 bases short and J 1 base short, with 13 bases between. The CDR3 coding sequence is TGTGCCAGCAGAAGAAGGGGATCTTCCTACGAGCAGTACTTC. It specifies CASRRRGSSYEQYF.

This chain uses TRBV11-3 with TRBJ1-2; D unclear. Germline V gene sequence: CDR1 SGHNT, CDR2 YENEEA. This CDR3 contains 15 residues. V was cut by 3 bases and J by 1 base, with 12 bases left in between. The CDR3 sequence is CASSFPPPLNYGYTF. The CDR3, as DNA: TGTGCCAGCAGCTTCCCTCCCCCTCTTAACTATGGCTACACCTTC.

CDR3 residues: CASSLDNRDNQPQHF. In nucleotides, the CDR3 is TGTGCCAGCAGCTTAGACAACAGGGACAATCAGCCCCAGCATTTT. The chain couples TRBV7-2 to TRBJ1-5, with D perhaps TRBD1 (6 bases). V dropped 1 base and J dropped 3 bases, with 10 bases sitting between them. Germline V CDR1 and CDR2: SGHTA, FQGNSA. The CDR3 loop spans 15 amino acids.

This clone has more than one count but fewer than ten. Written as DNA, the CDR3 is TGCGCCAGCAGCCTCAATTACTGGGCGAGGGACACAGATACGCAGTATTTT. This codes for CASSLNYWARDTDTQYF. This chain joins TRBV4-3 and TRBJ2-3; TRBD2 is a possible D gene (5 bases). The CDR3 runs 17 residues. The V end lost 4 bases, the J end lost 2 bases, and 19 bases lay between the germline ends. CDR1 is LGHNA, CDR2 YSLEER, per germline.

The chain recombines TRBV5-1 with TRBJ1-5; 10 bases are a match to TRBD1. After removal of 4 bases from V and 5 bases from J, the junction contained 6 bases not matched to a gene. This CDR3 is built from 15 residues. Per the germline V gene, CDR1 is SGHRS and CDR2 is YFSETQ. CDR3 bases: TGCGCCAGCAGCCTAACCGGGACAGGGGATCAGCCCCAGCATTTT. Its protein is CASSLTGTGDQPQHF.

The CDR3 here is CASSLQGPVTYNEQFF. The CDR3 DNA reads as TGTGCCAGCTCATTACAGGGGCCCGTTACCTACAATGAGCAGTTCTTC. This chain uses TRBV18 with TRBJ2-1; 7 nucleotides match TRBD1. Losses at the gene ends were 5 bases for V and 2 bases for J; bases not matched to a gene: 9. Germline V gene data show CDR1 as KGHSH and CDR2 as LQKENI. CDR3 size: 16 residues. The whole variable domain, filled in from reference TRBV18 and TRBJ2-1, reads NAGVMQNPRHLVRRRGQEARLRCSPMKGHSHVYWYRQLPEEGLKFMVYLQKENIIDESGMPKERFSAEFPKEGPSILRIQQVVRGDSAAYFCASSLQGPVTYNEQFFGPGTRLTVL.

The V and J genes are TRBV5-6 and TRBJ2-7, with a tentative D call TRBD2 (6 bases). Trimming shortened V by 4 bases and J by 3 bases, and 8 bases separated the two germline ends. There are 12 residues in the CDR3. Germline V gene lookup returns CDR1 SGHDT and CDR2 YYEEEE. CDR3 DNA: TGTGCCAGCAGCCGGAGGGGCTACGAGCAGTACTTC. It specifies CASSRRGYEQYF.

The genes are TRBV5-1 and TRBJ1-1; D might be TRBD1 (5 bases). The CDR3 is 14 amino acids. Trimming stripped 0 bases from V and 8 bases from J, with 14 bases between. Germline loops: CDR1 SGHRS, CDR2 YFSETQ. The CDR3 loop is CASSLEGRTGEAFF. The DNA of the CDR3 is TGCGCCAGCAGCTTGGAGGGGAGGACTGGGGAAGCTTTCTTT.

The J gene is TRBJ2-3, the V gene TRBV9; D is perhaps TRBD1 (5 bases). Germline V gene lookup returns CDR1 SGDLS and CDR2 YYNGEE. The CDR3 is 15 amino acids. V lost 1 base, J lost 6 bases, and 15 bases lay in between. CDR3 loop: CASSVWAGSDDTQYF. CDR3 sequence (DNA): TGTGCCAGCAGCGTATGGGCAGGGTCGGACGATACGCAGTATTTT.

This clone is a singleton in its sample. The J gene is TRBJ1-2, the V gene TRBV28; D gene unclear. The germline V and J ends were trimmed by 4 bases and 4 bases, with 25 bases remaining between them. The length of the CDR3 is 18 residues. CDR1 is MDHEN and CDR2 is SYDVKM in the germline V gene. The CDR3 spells CASSSTGIMMSRSYGYTF. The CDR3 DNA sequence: TGTGCCAGCAGTTCAACCGGGATTATGATGTCGAGGAGCTATGGCTACACCTTC.

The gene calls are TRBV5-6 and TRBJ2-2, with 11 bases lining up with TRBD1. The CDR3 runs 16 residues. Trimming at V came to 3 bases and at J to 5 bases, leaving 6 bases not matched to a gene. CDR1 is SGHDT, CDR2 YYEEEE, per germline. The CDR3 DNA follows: TGTGCCAGCAGCTCACCCGGGACAGGGGGAACCGGGGAGCTGTTTTTT. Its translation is CASSSPGTGGTGELFF.

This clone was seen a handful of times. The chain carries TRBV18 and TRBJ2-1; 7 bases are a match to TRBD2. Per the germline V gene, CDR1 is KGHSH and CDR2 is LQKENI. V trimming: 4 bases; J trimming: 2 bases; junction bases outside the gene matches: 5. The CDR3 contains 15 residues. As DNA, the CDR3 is TGTGCCAGCTCACGACGGGGGGTGGCCTACAATGAGCAGTTCTTC. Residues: CASSRRGVAYNEQFF.

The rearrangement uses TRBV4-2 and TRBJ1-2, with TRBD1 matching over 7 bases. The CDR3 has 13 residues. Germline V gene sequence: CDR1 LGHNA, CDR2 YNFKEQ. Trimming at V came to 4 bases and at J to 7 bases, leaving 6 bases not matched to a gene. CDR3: CASSPTGSVGYTF. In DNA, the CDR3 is TGTGCCAGCAGCCCGACAGGGTCGGTTGGCTACACCTTC.

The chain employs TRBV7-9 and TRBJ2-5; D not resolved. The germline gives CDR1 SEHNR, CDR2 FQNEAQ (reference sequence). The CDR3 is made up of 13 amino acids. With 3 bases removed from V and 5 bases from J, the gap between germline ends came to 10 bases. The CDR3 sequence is CASSLPNRETQYF. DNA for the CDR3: TGTGCCAGCAGCTTGCCTAATAGGGAGACCCAGTACTTC. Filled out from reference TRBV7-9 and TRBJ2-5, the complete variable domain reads DTGVSQNPRHKITKRGQNVTFRCDPISEHNRLYWYRQTLGQGPEFLTYFQNEAQLEKSRLLSDRFSAERPKGSFSTLEIQRTEQGDSAMYLCASSLPNRETQYFGPGTRLLVL.

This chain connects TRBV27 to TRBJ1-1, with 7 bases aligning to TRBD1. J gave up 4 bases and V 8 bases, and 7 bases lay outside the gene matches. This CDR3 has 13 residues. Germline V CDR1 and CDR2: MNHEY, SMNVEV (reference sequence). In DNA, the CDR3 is TGTGCCAGCGTACACAGGGGAAGCACTGAAGCTTTCTTT. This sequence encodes CASVHRGSTEAFF.

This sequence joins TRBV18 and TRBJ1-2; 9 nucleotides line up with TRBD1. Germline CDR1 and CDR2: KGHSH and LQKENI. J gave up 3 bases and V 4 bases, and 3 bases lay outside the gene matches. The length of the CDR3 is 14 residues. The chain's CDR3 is CASSLGQGYYGYTF. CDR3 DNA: TGTGCCAGCTCACTGGGACAGGGCTACTATGGCTACACCTTC.

For the CDR3, the DNA is TGTGCCAGCAGTGTGAACAGGGGGCTGGTGGAGACCCAGTACTTC. It translates to CASSVNRGLVETQYF. The chain has TRBV6-1 and TRBJ2-5; 9 positions agree with TRBD1. CDR3 length equals 15 residues. The V gene end was trimmed by 4 bases and the J gene end by 5 bases; junction bases not matched to a gene: 8. Per germline, CDR1 MNHNS and CDR2 SASEGT.